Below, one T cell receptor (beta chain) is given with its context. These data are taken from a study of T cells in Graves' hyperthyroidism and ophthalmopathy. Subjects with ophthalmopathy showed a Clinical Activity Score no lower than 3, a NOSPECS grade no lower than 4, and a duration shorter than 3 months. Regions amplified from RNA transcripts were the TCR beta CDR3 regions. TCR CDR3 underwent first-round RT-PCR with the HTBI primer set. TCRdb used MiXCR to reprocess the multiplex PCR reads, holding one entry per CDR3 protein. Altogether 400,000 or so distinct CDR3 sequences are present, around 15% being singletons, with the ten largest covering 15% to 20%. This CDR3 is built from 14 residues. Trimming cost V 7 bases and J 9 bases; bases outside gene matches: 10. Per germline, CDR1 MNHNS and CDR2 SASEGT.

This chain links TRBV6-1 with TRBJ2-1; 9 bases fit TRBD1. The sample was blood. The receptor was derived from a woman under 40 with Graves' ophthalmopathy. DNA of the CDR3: TGTGCCAGCAAAACCGGGACAGGGTTTACTGAGCAGTTCTTC. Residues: CASKTGTGFTEQFF.